This T cell receptor (beta chain) stems from a study of human T cells and chemical hapten exposure. The V and J ends lost 7 bases and 6 bases, in that order; junction bases with no gene match: 13. The length of the CDR3 is 15 residues. The time point here: patch test 3, about 24 weeks after DPC sensitization. This sample's treatment: therapeutic diphenylcyclopropenone sensitization with weekly scalp DPC. Each CDR3 protein is one row after TCRdb ran MiXCR on the RACE reads. Among 210,000 or so distinct CDR3 sequences listed, approximately 24% were seen once. The receptor was derived from a middle-aged woman with alopecia areata. Some clones in this sample may be carry-over from other donors' samples. This chain uses TRBV12-3 or TRBV12-4 with TRBJ2-7; 9 bases agree with TRBD1. The sample here was whole blood, taken in connection with sensitization to the hapten diphenylcyclopropenone (DPC). Here the CDR3 reads CASKDGDRASGEQYF. In nucleotides, the CDR3 is TGTGCCAGCAAGGATGGGGACAGGGCCTCTGGCGAGCAGTACTTC.